This T cell receptor (beta chain) was recorded in a study of blood T cell repertoires in COVID-19. Study context: Spain, Italy and the United States supplied samples that represented acute and convalescent COVID-19. T cells, B-cell-depleted T cells, or PBMCs provided the cDNA or gDNA that served as material.

In the original workflow: Reference gene primer amplification yielded estimated nucleated cell counts. Sequencing used immunoSEQ multiplex PCR; TCRdb keeps in-frame clones, though not all of them. V and J calls and clone size come straight from that table; D and trimming were deduced from the DNA. The sample holds 240,000 or so clones; 88% are singletons and the top ten take 0.65% to 0.95%. This receptor was taken from a woman aged 30 to 39 with acute or convalescent COVID-19. The sequenced material came from peripheral blood.

The CDR3: CASSARTGRSTDTQYF. The DNA for the CDR3 is TGTGCCAGCAGCGCCCGGACAGGGCGTAGCACAGATACGCAGTATTTT. The chain uses TRBV11-2 and TRBJ2-3; 8 nucleotides agree with TRBD1. The junction had 7 bases not matched to a gene; V was cut back by 5 bases and J by 0 bases. The CDR3 sequence is 16 residues long. CDR1 SGHAT and CDR2 FQNNGV come from the germline V gene. The full variable domain, rest sourced from reference TRBV11-2 and TRBJ2-3, is EAGVAQSPRYKIIEKRQSVAFWCNPISGHATLYWYQQILGQGPKLLIQFQNNGVVDDSQLPKDRFSAERLKGVDSTLKIQPAKLEDSAVYLCASSARTGRSTDTQYFGPGTRLTVL.